The sample holds one count of the clone carrying this T cell receptor (beta chain). Specified treatment: randomized to nivolumab then ipilimumab (arm A) or the reverse (arm B). Patients had received no earlier DNA-damaging chemotherapy. Live CD3+CD8+ CD19− CD56− cells were sorted from PBMCs. The data were taken from a study of sequential checkpoint blockade in melanoma. Overall study context: Maintenance nivolumab came after either treatment sequence.

Measured with immunoSEQ multiplex PCR; TCRdb has only the in-frame clones, and not every one. The repertoire holds 25,000 to 35,000 clones, with approximately 86% as singletons. V trimming: 2 bases; J trimming: 7 bases; junction bases outside the gene matches: 8. The CDR3 sequence is 14 residues long. Germline values: CDR1 MNHEY, CDR2 SMNVEV (reference sequence). This chain uses TRBV27 with TRBJ2-7; 7 bases are shared with TRBD1. The TCR originated in a human donor with melanoma. The sample consisted of CD8+ T cells sorted from blood (inferred from file names), taken from a patient given nivolumab and ipilimumab in sequence. The chain's CDR3 is CASSLTGQAREQYF. The CDR3 nucleotides read TGTGCCAGCAGTTTAACCGGACAGGCTAGGGAGCAGTACTTC.